A single sample gave rise to the 5 T cell receptor beta chains below, sequenced in a study of TIL therapy for anti-PD-1-resistant metastatic lung cancer (dated by TCRdb to about 2021). Explained via the paper, the time point label denotes: pre-treatment sample, taken before nivolumab and TIL therapy. TCR beta CDR3 regions were amplified from genomic DNA with the immunoSEQ v3 hsTCRB kit using bias-controlled multiplex PCR. TCRdb took over this immuneACCESS table, retaining in-frame rearrangements with V and J assigned. Such tables are incomplete; in checked studies, under half of the missing clones stem from an unresolved V gene, and the remainder is unexplained. The sample data list 15,000 to 20,000 clones, and about four fifths of these were observed just once. The ten largest clonotypes hold 2% to 2.5% of the sample. This material consisted of blood, taken at baseline. These receptors were obtained from a person between 25 and 80 years old with non-small cell lung cancer.

The chain carries TRBV5-4 and TRBJ2-2; 7 bases map to TRBD1. Per germline, CDR1 SGHNT and CDR2 YYREEE (reference sequence). V was pared by 0 bases and J by 1 base, with 0 bases of the junction left unmatched. The CDR3 extends over 15 amino acids. This chain's CDR3 is CASSLGQGNTGELFF. The CDR3 coding sequence is TGTGCCAGCAGCTTGGGACAGGGGAACACCGGGGAGCTGTTTTTT.

The chain carries TRBV4-2 and TRBJ2-7; a possible D gene is TRBD2 (6 bases). V gave up 11 bases and J gave up 6 bases, with 20 bases separating them. The germline CDR1 and CDR2 sequences are LGHNA and YNFKEQ. This CDR3 region has 13 residues. This chain's CDR3 is CAGTTRDPLEQYF. The CDR3 DNA is TGTGCCGGTACTACGCGGGACCCTCTCGAGCAGTACTTC.

This rearrangement joins TRBV6-5 to TRBJ2-5; 8 bases are a match to TRBD1. The CDR3 runs 15 residues. Germline V gene lookup returns CDR1 MNHEY and CDR2 SVGAGI. After removal of 0 bases from V and 5 bases from J, the junction contained 5 bases not matched to a gene. CDR3 in DNA: TGTGCCAGCAGTTACTCGGCAGGGGGCGGGGAGACCCAGTACTTC. Translating gives CASSYSAGGGETQYF.

The chain is built from TRBV23-1 and TRBJ2-3, with unresolved D. TRBV23-1 is sorted into the ORF group, with uncertain function. This CDR3 spans 15 amino acids. V lost 0 bases, J lost 2 bases, and 9 bases lay in between. This CDR3 is CASSQSPPPTDTQYF. DNA for the CDR3: TGCGCCAGCAGTCAATCTCCGCCCCCCACAGATACGCAGTATTTT.

The V gene is TRBV19, the J gene TRBJ1-2, with D unresolved. Germline loops: CDR1 LNHDA, CDR2 SQIVND (reference sequence). This CDR3 contains 13 residues. V gave up 3 bases and J gave up 4 bases, with 9 bases separating them. The CDR3 region has the DNA TGTGCCAGTAGTATTTGGCAGCGCTATGGCTACACCTTC. Translating gives CASSIWQRYGYTF.